The following is a T cell receptor (beta chain) sequence with its context. Its matching antigen is unknown. The sample originates from a study of identical twins. Study-level findings and limits: Invariant MAIT and iNKT cells may have partly biased zero-insertion analyses.

Germline V lookup: CDR1 SEHNR, CDR2 FQNEAQ (reference sequence). Between the trimmed V and J ends, which lost 1 base and 7 bases, there was a span of 22 bases. CDR3 length equals 17 residues. A single record per CDR3 protein comes from TCRdb applying MiXCR to the 5' RACE reads. This table holds about 1.7 million distinct CDR3 sequences, roughly 35% found once. What was sequenced was cord blood. The V and J genes are TRBV7-9 and TRBJ1-2; maybe TRBD1 (6 bases). The TCR sequence derives from a newborn girl in good health. The CDR3 DNA is TGTGCCAGCAGCTTAGTTCCCACCGCCGTACGGGGGCGTGGCTACACCTTC. Translation: CASSLVPTAVRGRGYTF.